These T cell receptor beta chains were read from a single sample in a study of T cells in Graves' hyperthyroidism and ophthalmopathy. TCRdb recomputed calls from the multiplex PCR reads with MiXCR, one row per CDR3 protein. The repertoire holds more than 500,000 distinct CDR3 sequences, with 15% to 20% as singletons. Sequenced input: blood. The receptors were sampled from a woman in her 30s with Graves' ophthalmopathy. Both conserved end residues are trimmed from each CDR3.

13 TRBV3-1 AGSQGQTSNEKLF
15 TRBV28 ASSLNAGTLYTGELF
14 TRBV20-1 SARDSGQGSEETQY
16 TRBV27 ASRRGRDRGYRTDTQY
13 TRBV7-8 ASSPPRREGETQY
13 TRBV5-6 ASSLDRTGPHEQY
12 TRBV11-2 ASSLNRGLETQY
13 TRBV12-3/TRBV12-4 ASSLPEGSNQPQH
13 TRBV7-2 ASSFTGTNTDTQY
11 TRBV27 ASSQDRYSPLH
13 TRBV18 ASSPIGSPNEKLF
15 TRBV28 ASSRGGAFKSNSPLH
14 TRBV7-2 ASSTRQGALSSEQY
14 TRBV19 ASSTRGGTGFNEQY
16 TRBV19 ASRGYPRDIDSNQPQH
11 TRBV10-3 AISEVEVGTQY
10 TRBV4-2 ASSSGVGGYT
14 TRBV28 ASNIFQSPSTDTQY
13 TRBV2 ASSESAGGYNEQF
14 TRBV9 ASSVDRTASYYGYT
17 TRBV6-4 ASSVPGFPTGNMNTEAF
13 TRBV6-2/TRBV6-3 ASKKRYRGDEKLF
11 TRBV28 ASRGRGLDTQY
15 TRBV5-1 ASSLVLGQGQKGEAF